The 32 T cell receptor beta chains reported below all come from one sample, sequenced in a study of blood T cells in healthy people across ages. A J-beta primer mix and a sample-barcoded 5' primer were used in a second PCR of roughly 7 to 12 cycles. TCRdb re-called the 5' RACE reads with MiXCR, one entry per CDR3 protein. This sample has roughly 830,000 distinct CDR3 sequences, with roughly 60% found just once. Sequencing was carried out using blood. The receptors originated from a man between 25 and 39 years old in good health.

This chain links TRBV21-1 with TRBJ2-3; whether TRBD2, the table's D call, matches the DNA was not checked. TRBV21-1 is recorded as a pseudogene. The CDR3 has 17 residues. The CDR3 DNA sequence: TGTGCCAGCAGCAAAGGAGGGCTAGCGGGGTACACAGATACGCAGTATTTT. It is translated as CASSKGGLAGYTDTQYF.

The CDR3 region is CASGGGLYEQYF. In DNA, the CDR3 is TGTGCCAGCGGAGGGGGGCTCTACGAGCAGTACTTC. The V gene is TRBV6-1, the J gene TRBJ2-7; D possibly matches TRBD1 or TRBD2 (6 bases each). V was shortened by 8 bases and J by 3 bases, with 11 bases between the two germline ends. Germline CDR1 reads MNHNS; CDR2 reads SASEGT. The CDR3 covers 12 residues.

This clonotype was recorded only once. This rearrangement joins TRBV7-3 to TRBJ2-6, with TRBD1 as a possible D gene (6 bases). The germline V and J ends were trimmed by 4 bases and 0 bases, with 16 bases remaining between them. Germline loops: CDR1 SGHTA, CDR2 FQGTGA. The CDR3 is 18 residues long. CDR3 in amino acids: CASSYPGKGDSGANVLTF. DNA of the CDR3: TGTGCCAGCAGCTACCCTGGAAAGGGGGACTCTGGGGCCAACGTCCTGACTTTC.

On this clonotype itself: One end of the junction does not line up with germline, which may come from a read error. This chain connects TRBV20-1 to TRBJ2-5; possible D gene TRBD1, 5 bases. Germline values: CDR1 DFQATT, CDR2 SNEGSKA (reference sequence). CDR3 length equals 15 residues. CDR3 nucleotides: TGCAATGTTGAGGAGCCACCGGGCGGACAAGCGACCCAGTACTTC. Its protein product is CNVEEPPGGQATQYF.

This rearrangement joins TRBV12-3 or TRBV12-4 to TRBJ1-2, with a tentative D call TRBD1 (6 bases). The length of the CDR3 is 14 residues. The ends were cut back, 5 bases at V and 5 bases at J, with 15 bases in the middle. The CDR3 DNA reads TGTGCCAGCAGTCCCCCGGGGGGCAGGTATGGCTACACCTTC. It is translated as CASSPPGGRYGYTF.

The chain is built from TRBV5-1 and TRBJ2-3, with 7 bases matching TRBD1. CDR1 and CDR2 from the germline V gene are SGHRS and YFSETQ. The V segment lost 0 bases and the J segment 0 bases; nucleotides outside the gene matches: 4. The CDR3 has 16 residues. This CDR3 is CASSLDGTDSTDTQYF. The DNA for the CDR3 is TGCGCCAGCAGCTTGGATGGGACAGATAGCACAGATACGCAGTATTTT. Using reference TRBV5-1 and TRBJ2-3 for the parts outside the CDR3, the full variable domain is KAGVTQTPRYLIKTRGQQVTLSCSPISGHRSVSWYQQTPGQGLQFLFEYFSETQRNKGNFPGRFSGRQFSNSRSEMNVSTLELGDSALYLCASSLDGTDSTDTQYFGPGTRLTVL.

The chain recombines TRBV2 with TRBJ2-7; 9 bases agree with TRBD1. CDR1 is SNHLY and CDR2 is FYNNEI in the germline V gene. After removal of 5 bases from V and 6 bases from J, the junction contained 5 bases not matched to a gene. This CDR3 is 13 amino acids long. The CDR3 coding sequence is TGTGCCAGCAGTTGGGACAGGGTGGCCGAGCAGTACTTC. It codes for CASSWDRVAEQYF.

The V call is TRBV6-2 or TRBV6-3, the J call TRBJ1-1; D gene uncertain. CDR1 and CDR2 from the germline V gene are MNHEY and SVGEGT. The CDR3 has 15 amino acids. Trimming stripped 2 bases from V and 5 bases from J, with 15 bases between. CDR3 in DNA: TGTGCCAGCAGTTACCTTGGCCCCAGTGAGACTGAAGCTTTCTTT. Translating gives CASSYLGPSETEAFF.

The chain combines TRBV4-2 with TRBJ2-6; 9 bases fit TRBD1. This CDR3 is built from 18 residues. From germline, CDR1 is LGHNA and CDR2 YNFKEQ. V lost 1 base to trimming and J lost 2 bases; unmatched junction nucleotides: 6. CDR3 amino acids: CASSQATGGAAGANVLTF. CDR3 DNA: TGTGCCAGCAGCCAAGCTACAGGGGGCGCGGCTGGGGCCAACGTCCTGACTTTC.

This chain connects TRBV7-9 to TRBJ1-4, with D possibly matching TRBD1 (6 bases). The CDR3 runs to 14 residues. CDR1 SEHNR and CDR2 FQNEAQ come from the germline V gene (reference sequence). V lost 5 bases and J 5 bases, leaving 12 bases between the germline ends. The CDR3 is CASSNRDMNEKLFF. Here the CDR3 DNA reads TGTGCCAGCAGCAACCGGGACATGAATGAAAAACTGTTTTTT.

This chain connects TRBV20-1 to TRBJ1-2; D might be TRBD1 (5 bases). Germline loops: CDR1 DFQATT, CDR2 SNEGSKA (reference sequence). The CDR3 covers 16 residues. Deletions cut 6 bases from V and 5 bases from J, with 25 bases between. CDR3 region: CSAHRDLINPLYGYTF. CDR3 nucleotide sequence: TGCAGTGCCCACCGGGACCTAATAAACCCCTTATATGGCTACACCTTC.

The chain links TRBV29-1 to TRBJ1-1; no clear D gene. The V end was cut by 3 bases, the J end by 7 bases, with 12 bases between. In germline, CDR1 is SQVTM, CDR2 ANQGSEA. This CDR3 spans 12 amino acids. CDR3 bases: TGCAGCGTTGATAGTGATTACCTTGAAGCTTTCTTT. Protein: CSVDSDYLEAFF.

There are a few counts of this clonotype. The CDR3 sequence is CASSSNLAVQETQYF. The CDR3 region has the DNA TGTGCCAGCAGCTCAAATCTAGCGGTCCAAGAGACCCAGTACTTC. The chain combines TRBV7-2 with TRBJ2-5, with 7 bases identical to TRBD2. The CDR3 length is 15 residues. V lost 4 bases and J lost 1; bases outside the gene matches: 6. From germline, CDR1 is SGHTA and CDR2 FQGNSA. The variable domain in full, completed from reference TRBV7-2 and TRBJ2-5, reads GAGVSQSPSNKVTEKGKDVELRCDPISGHTALYWYRQSLGQGLEFLIYFQGNSAPDKSGLPSDRFSAERTGGSVSTLTIQRTQQEDSAVYLCASSSNLAVQETQYFGPGTRLLVL.

The table lists this clonotype with a few counts. The rearrangement uses TRBV7-3 and TRBJ2-1; TRBD2 aligns across 13 bases. This CDR3 contains 14 residues. The V and J ends lost 4 bases and 7 bases, in that order; junction bases with no gene match: 1. Germline V CDR1 and CDR2: SGHTA, FQGTGA. The DNA of the CDR3 is TGTGCCAGCAGCTCGACTAGCGGGGGGAATGAGCAGTTCTTC. The encoded protein is CASSSTSGGNEQFF.

The rearrangement uses TRBV12-3 or TRBV12-4 and TRBJ2-1; TRBD2 matches at 7 bases. This CDR3 region has 15 residues. After removal of 7 bases from V and 10 bases from J, the junction contained 16 bases not matched to a gene. This chain's CDR3 is CASITTVGGSREQFF. The CDR3 DNA sequence: TGTGCCAGCATCACAACAGTGGGGGGGAGCAGAGAGCAGTTCTTC.

V usage is TRBV25-1 and J usage is TRBJ2-7; 8 bases map to TRBD1. Germline CDR1 is MGHDK and CDR2 is SYGVNS. The CDR3 sequence is 15 residues long. The V and J ends lost 0 bases and 4 bases, in that order; junction bases with no gene match: 5. The CDR3 nucleotides are TGTGCCAGCAGTGAATATCAGGGGGCGAAATACGAGCAGTACTTC. Amino acid sequence: CASSEYQGAKYEQYF.

Only a few counts were recorded for this clonotype. The chain has TRBV20-1 and TRBJ2-5; D possibly uses TRBD1 or TRBD2 (5 bases each). CDR3 length: 12 residues. V was cut by 6 bases and J by 6 bases, with 14 bases left in between. Germline loops: CDR1 DFQATT, CDR2 SNEGSKA (reference sequence). The CDR3 DNA follows: TGCAGTGCCAAGAGGGGTAGTCAGACCCAGTACTTC. Amino acid sequence: CSAKRGSQTQYF.

V and J are TRBV12-3 or TRBV12-4 and TRBJ2-5; 7 bases line up with TRBD1. The V gene end was trimmed by 0 bases and the J gene end by 4 bases; junction bases not matched to a gene: 5. This CDR3 region has 15 residues. As DNA, the CDR3 is TGTGCCAGCAGTTTAGCGAGACAGGGTGGAGAGACCCAGTACTTC. It is translated as CASSLARQGGETQYF.

The chain joins TRBV20-1 to TRBJ2-5; D not resolved. The CDR3 is 14 amino acids. CDR1 is DFQATT and CDR2 is SNEGSKA in the germline V gene (reference sequence). V shed 0 bases and J shed 1 base, with 9 bases lying between them. As DNA, the CDR3 is TGCAGTGCTAGAGACCCGTCGGGCCAAGAGACCCAGTACTTC. It is translated as CSARDPSGQETQYF.

The chain employs TRBV3-1 and TRBJ2-2; TRBD1 might be the D (6 bases). The CDR3 is 13 residues long. Germline-derived CDR1 and CDR2 are LGHDT and YNNKEL (reference sequence). Deletions cut 10 bases from V and 3 bases from J, with 12 bases between. In DNA form, the CDR3 reads TGTGCCACACAGGGCCGACACACCGGGGAGCTGTTTTTT. Its protein is CATQGRHTGELFF.

The chain uses TRBV10-3 and TRBJ2-5; D may match TRBD1 or TRBD2 (5 bases each). This CDR3 has 11 residues. CDR1 is ENHRY and CDR2 is SYGVKD in the germline V gene. Trimming took 6 bases from V and 11 from J, leaving 13 bases between them. CDR3 sequence: CAIRERGEQYF. CDR3 nucleotide sequence: TGTGCCATCAGGGAGAGGGGAGAGCAGTACTTC.

Only a few counts were recorded for this clonotype. J is TRBJ2-7 and V is TRBV2, with D perhaps matching TRBD1 (5 bases). Germline loops: CDR1 SNHLY, CDR2 FYNNEI. Trimming removed 3 bases at V and 7 bases at J, with 16 bases between. The CDR3 runs 14 residues. As DNA, the CDR3 is TGTGCCAGCAGTGAGTGGGCAGGGTTGGGAGAGCAGTACTTC. Translation gives CASSEWAGLGEQYF.

This clonotype was seen only a few times. The chain combines TRBV5-1 with TRBJ2-4; perhaps TRBD1 as D (5 bases). The J call could be wrong; TRBJ2-7 is a better fit for the DNA end. This CDR3 has 12 amino acids. Per germline, CDR1 SGHRS and CDR2 YFSETQ. The CDR3: CASSLDGAEQYF. CDR3 coding DNA: TGCGCCAGCAGCTTGGATGGGGCCGAGCAGTACTTC.

This clonotype was detected a few times. V and J are TRBV7-3 and TRBJ2-7, with 13 nucleotides matching TRBD2. Near its end, the DNA agrees better with TRBJ2-5, so the J call may be wrong. CDR1 and CDR2 from the germline V gene are SGHTA and FQGTGA. The CDR3 runs 16 residues. The DNA for the CDR3 is TGTGCCAGCAGCTTAACGGGACTAGCGGGGAGAGAGACCCAGTACTTC. Amino acids: CASSLTGLAGRETQYF.

CDR3 amino acids: CSAETGLWDIQYF. The CDR3 coding sequence is TGCAGTGCGGAGACCGGGCTATGGGACATTCAGTACTTC. This rearrangement joins TRBV20-1 to TRBJ2-4; D uncertain. CDR1 and CDR2 from the germline V gene are DFQATT and SNEGSKA (reference sequence). The CDR3 sequence is 13 residues long. Trimming cost V 6 bases and J 8 bases, with 17 bases left between them.

This clonotype was recorded a few times. The rearrangement uses TRBV29-1 and TRBJ1-4; D might be TRBD1 (5 bases). Trimming took 1 base from V and 3 from J, leaving 9 bases between them. The CDR3 totals 14 residues. Germline lookup yields CDR1 SQVTM and CDR2 ANQGSEA. DNA for the CDR3: TGCAGCGTTGAAGTCAGGGAAGCTAATGAAAAACTGTTTTTT. This translates into CSVEVREANEKLFF.

This clonotype was seen a handful of times. The V and J genes are TRBV5-1 and TRBJ1-2; D unresolved. The CDR3 extends over 13 amino acids. V lost 3 bases, J lost 5 bases, and 11 bases lay in between. Germline CDR1 is SGHRS and CDR2 is YFSETQ. The CDR3 loop is CASSWKGDYGYTF. CDR3 DNA: TGCGCCAGCAGCTGGAAGGGAGATTATGGCTACACCTTC.

V and J are TRBV3-1 and TRBJ2-7; D uncertain. The CDR3 contains 14 residues. V dropped 1 base and J dropped 3 bases, with 10 bases sitting between them. Looked up from germline, CDR1 is LGHDT and CDR2 is YNNKEL (reference sequence). The CDR3 DNA reads TGTGCCAGCAGCCAAGGGCGCACAGACTACGAGCAGTACTTC. This translates into CASSQGRTDYEQYF.

V usage is TRBV7-8 and J usage is TRBJ1-5; D unclear. Per germline, CDR1 SGHVS and CDR2 FQNEAQ. This CDR3 comprises 16 residues. V was trimmed by 1 base and J by 0 bases, leaving 10 bases between them. In DNA form, the CDR3 reads TGTGCCAGCAGCTTAGGGGCAGCCAATAGCAATCAGCCCCAGCATTTT. It translates to CASSLGAANSNQPQHF.

The chain combines TRBV20-1 with TRBJ2-5; D unresolved. Trimming shortened V by 3 bases and J by 5 bases, and 7 bases separated the two germline ends. From germline, CDR1 is DFQATT and CDR2 SNEGSKA (reference sequence). The CDR3 contains 11 residues. The CDR3 nucleotides are TGCAGTGCTAGTAAGGTGGAGACCCAGTACTTC. Translating gives CSASKVETQYF.

This clonotype showed up just a few times. The chain combines TRBV7-2 with TRBJ1-2; D perhaps matches TRBD1 (5 bases). Deletions cut 1 base from V and 0 bases from J, with 15 bases between. Germline V gives CDR1 SGHTA, CDR2 FQGNSA. This CDR3 spans 17 amino acids. DNA for the CDR3: TGTGCCAGCAGCTTAGATGGGTCCCAGGGAGCTAACTATGGCTACACCTTC. Its protein product is CASSLDGSQGANYGYTF.

The chain joins TRBV25-1 to TRBJ2-5, with TRBD1 identical over 9 bases. There are 15 residues in the CDR3. Per the germline V gene, CDR1 is MGHDK and CDR2 is SYGVNS. The trim removed 6 bases at V and 6 bases at J, leaving 11 bases unmatched. The CDR3 loop is CASSETGGVEKTQYF. CDR3 in DNA: TGTGCCAGCAGCGAAACAGGGGGCGTCGAAAAGACCCAGTACTTC.